This T cell receptor beta chain derives from a study of Graves' ophthalmopathy and Graves' hyperthyroidism. Study-level information: There was a collection of peripheral blood at initial diagnosis, before any treatment.

Patients were diagnosed from clinical symptoms, serum thyroxine, TRAb, thyroid ultrasound and orbital computed tomography. The CDR3 covers 14 residues. V shed 0 bases and J shed 2 bases, with 8 bases lying between them. Looked up from germline, CDR1 is ENHRY and CDR2 is SYGVKD. In its sample, this clonotype was seen a few times. Its matching antigen is unknown. As the template, RNA transcripts were used to amplify TCR beta CDR3 regions. HTBI primers were employed in first-round RT-PCR, then a second-round multiplex PCR followed. Via MiXCR, TCRdb re-called the multiplex PCR reads, giving one row per CDR3 protein. The sample lists about 700,000 distinct CDR3 sequences; 35% to 50% were seen once. Study-wide findings and caveats: With just under 71% sensitivity and about 72% specificity, the model predicted ophthalmopathy progression. Detection in blood was also observed for most expanded thyroid clonotypes above 0.001 frequency.

Input material: peripheral blood. The chain links TRBV10-3 to TRBJ2-7; weak D call: TRBD2 (5 bases). The TCR was taken from an adult man with Graves' ophthalmopathy. Here the CDR3 reads CAISESGSAYEQYF. In DNA, the CDR3 is TGTGCCATCAGTGAGTCGGGTAGCGCCTACGAGCAGTACTTC.